A single T cell receptor beta chain is shown here with its context. The sample holds many counts of this clonotype. The specificity of this receptor is unknown. There are no base qualities to consult, and no much larger clone falls within one base. The data derive from a study of tumor-infiltrating lymphocytes in oesophageal squamous cell carcinoma (dated by TCRdb to the mid-2010s). Libraries came from PCR. Sequencer: Illumina HiSeq 2000. The raw public data were reprocessed by TCRdb itself: fastp quality trimming at Q25, MiXCR clonotype calling, in-frame beta chains only. Each entry merges the rows of one CDR3 protein and shows their most common DNA and genes. This sample is represented by fewer than 20,000 distinct CDR3 sequences; 39% of them were singletons. The ten largest clones take up approximately 19% of the sample. CDR1 SGHTS and CDR2 YDEGEE are derived from the germline V gene. The CDR3 contains 14 residues, cysteine and phenylalanine counted. CDR3 DNA is the only sequence kept; it has 42 bases, read in frame from the first base. A distance of 13 bases separates the germline ends of V and J, which lose 3 bases and 5 bases respectively.

The sequence derives from a male donor with esophageal squamous cell carcinoma. Source material: esophageal tumor tissue. The chain couples TRBV5-8 to TRBJ2-3, with the D gene too uncertain to name. The DNA sequence is as follows: TGTGCCAGCAGCTACGGGCTCCCAGGAGATACGCAGTATTTT. This is translated as CASSYGLPGDTQYF.